This TCR beta chain stems from a study of CD8+ T cells in alopecia areata. Study background: Treated patients were given oral tofacitinib, which was dosed at 5 to 10 mg twice daily.

The sequencing template was cDNA reverse transcribed from extracted RNA. Assay used: immunoSEQ multiplex PCR; TCRdb lists only in-frame clones, some missing. The data show fewer than 200,000 clones, 50% to 75% seen once. A note on this clone: As yet, its antigen is unknown.

General observations from the study: Across lesional scalp, and particularly alopecia totalis/universalis, clonality surpassed that of normal scalp. Among the cells sequenced in scalp samples are also the resident alphabeta T cells of normal skin.

The CDR3 runs to 15 residues. V trimming: 2 bases; J trimming: 2 bases; junction bases outside the gene matches: 4. Germline V gives CDR1 SEHNR, CDR2 FQNEAQ (reference sequence). Sequencing was performed on CD4+ T cells sorted from blood, taken at week 0. This TCR derives from a human donor with alopecia areata. The chain links TRBV7-9 to TRBJ2-3; TRBD2 matches at 7 bases. The CDR3, as DNA: TGTGCCAGCAGCTTATTAAGCGGGACCACAGATACGCAGTATTTT. Protein sequence: CASSLLSGTTDTQYF.